The rows below give T cell receptor beta chains drawn from one sample of a study of PD-1 blockade in classical Hodgkin lymphoma. Profiled with immunoSEQ multiplex PCR; TCRdb holds only in-frame clones, not every one. The repertoire holds 45,000 to 55,000 clones, with 73% as singletons. Sample: peripheral blood mononuclear cells (PBMCs), taken before the second cycle of nivolumab. All receptors come from a human donor with classical Hodgkin lymphoma. CDR3s include the opening cysteine and the closing phenylalanine or tryptophan. Fields, in order: clone size, D gene, CDR3 length, V gene, J gene, CDR3 protein, CDR3 DNA. The D gene is left open where the match is weak. Clone size is given for some rows only: seen once, a few or many times, or a class if the clone is expanded.

clone size: -
D gene: -
CDR3 length: 13
V gene: TRBV6-6
J gene: TRBJ1-1
CDR3 protein: CASSSGPYTEAFF
CDR3 DNA: TGTGCCAGCAGTTCCGGGCCATACACTGAAGCTTTCTTT

clone size: -
D gene: -
CDR3 length: 14
V gene: TRBV18
J gene: TRBJ1-5
CDR3 protein: CASSPGTYNQPQHF
CDR3 DNA: TGTGCCAGCTCACCGGGAACTTACAATCAGCCCCAGCATTTT

clone size: -
D gene: -
CDR3 length: 16
V gene: TRBV27
J gene: TRBJ2-4
CDR3 protein: CASRCPSAIAKNIQYF
CDR3 DNA: TGTGCCAGCAGATGCCCCAGTGCAATTGCCAAAAACATTCAGTACTTC

clone size: -
D gene: -
CDR3 length: 15
V gene: TRBV6-6
J gene: TRBJ2-2
CDR3 protein: CASSPGVVGAGELFF
CDR3 DNA: TGTGCCAGCAGCCCGGGGGTAGTCGGGGCCGGGGAGCTGTTTTTT

clone size: -
D gene: TRBD2
CDR3 length: 16
V gene: TRBV19
J gene: TRBJ2-1
CDR3 protein: CASNLRGLAGYNEQFF
CDR3 DNA: TGTGCCAGTAATTTAAGGGGGCTAGCGGGATACAATGAGCAGTTCTTC

clone size: -
D gene: -
CDR3 length: 18
V gene: TRBV18
J gene: TRBJ2-7
CDR3 protein: CASSPQPILLGGTYEQYF
CDR3 DNA: TGTGCCAGCTCACCACAGCCCATACTATTGGGGGGCACCTACGAGCAGTACTTC

clone size: -
D gene: -
CDR3 length: 14
V gene: TRBV19
J gene: TRBJ2-7
CDR3 protein: CASSSTGTADEQYF
CDR3 DNA: TGTGCCAGTAGTTCCACCGGGACTGCTGATGAGCAGTACTTC

clone size: -
D gene: TRBD1
CDR3 length: 16
V gene: TRBV9
J gene: TRBJ2-3
CDR3 protein: CASSIRTGAVTDTQYF
CDR3 DNA: TGTGCCAGCAGCATTCGGACAGGGGCTGTTACAGATACGCAGTATTTT

clone size: -
D gene: -
CDR3 length: 14
V gene: TRBV5-6
J gene: TRBJ1-3
CDR3 protein: CASSFQYAGNTIYF
CDR3 DNA: TGTGCCAGCAGCTTCCAGTACGCTGGAAACACCATATATTTT

clone size: -
D gene: -
CDR3 length: 12
V gene: TRBV9
J gene: TRBJ1-5
CDR3 protein: CASSGGNQPQHF
CDR3 DNA: TGTGCCAGCAGCGGGGGGAACCAGCCCCAGCATTTT

clone size: -
D gene: TRBD2
CDR3 length: 14
V gene: TRBV18
J gene: TRBJ2-7
CDR3 protein: CASSPGTSGYEQYF
CDR3 DNA: TGTGCCAGCTCACCAGGGACTAGCGGCTACGAGCAGTACTTC

clone size: few
D gene: -
CDR3 length: 12
V gene: TRBV19
J gene: TRBJ1-5
CDR3 protein: CATTGGNQPQHF
CDR3 DNA: TGTGCCACTACGGGGGGAAATCAGCCCCAGCATTTT

clone size: -
D gene: TRBD1
CDR3 length: 15
V gene: TRBV19
J gene: TRBJ1-3
CDR3 protein: CASSMRQGAGNTIYF
CDR3 DNA: TGTGCCAGTAGTATGAGGCAGGGGGCCGGAAACACCATATATTTT

clone size: -
D gene: TRBD1
CDR3 length: 15
V gene: TRBV28
J gene: TRBJ1-2
CDR3 protein: CASSLSEGQSYGYTF
CDR3 DNA: TGTGCCAGCAGTCTGTCCGAGGGACAGAGCTATGGCTACACCTTC

clone size: -
D gene: -
CDR3 length: 16
V gene: TRBV28
J gene: TRBJ1-1
CDR3 protein: CASSPTRGGVNTEAFF
CDR3 DNA: TGTGCCAGCAGTCCAACTCGTGGAGGAGTGAACACTGAAGCTTTCTTT

clone size: -
D gene: TRBD1
CDR3 length: 14
V gene: TRBV2
J gene: TRBJ1-5
CDR3 protein: CASQTGNSNQPQHF
CDR3 DNA: TGTGCCAGCCAGACAGGGAATAGCAATCAGCCCCAGCATTTT

clone size: few
D gene: -
CDR3 length: 15
V gene: TRBV19
J gene: TRBJ2-7
CDR3 protein: CASSIRGFLSYEQYF
CDR3 DNA: TGTGCCAGTAGTATTAGGGGATTCCTTTCCTACGAGCAGTACTTC

clone size: -
D gene: TRBD2
CDR3 length: 15
V gene: TRBV28
J gene: TRBJ2-5
CDR3 protein: CASRLTSGNQETQYF
CDR3 DNA: TGTGCCAGCAGGTTGACTAGCGGGAATCAAGAGACCCAGTACTTC